This T cell receptor beta chain was captured by sequencing in a study of cytomegalovirus exposure and HLA in healthy donors. Findings and caveats of the study: Differences between HLA loci emerged in a later analysis of TCR association rates, with DRB1 most and HLA-C fewest. In a later analysis, V- and J-gene trimming of beta chains associated with a DCLRE1C missense variant, replicated independently.

The PCR employed 60 Vbeta primers together with 13 Jbeta primers. Repertoires were generated with immunoSEQ multiplex PCR, while TCRdb's copy carries only in-frame clones and drops some. The sample records about 150,000 clones, roughly 70% being singletons. Germline V gene lookup returns CDR1 SNHLY and CDR2 FYNNEI. This CDR3 is built from 15 residues. V lost 4 bases and J lost 3, with 13 bases in between. A note on this clone: Antigen: not known.

Sequenced: PBMCs. This receptor was obtained from a man between 18 and 35 years old in good health and CMV-seropositive. This sequence joins TRBV2 and TRBJ1-3; no firm D call. The CDR3 region has the DNA TGTGCCAGCAGTGGCGTTAGGAGCCTTGGAAACACCATATATTTT. It specifies CASSGVRSLGNTIYF.